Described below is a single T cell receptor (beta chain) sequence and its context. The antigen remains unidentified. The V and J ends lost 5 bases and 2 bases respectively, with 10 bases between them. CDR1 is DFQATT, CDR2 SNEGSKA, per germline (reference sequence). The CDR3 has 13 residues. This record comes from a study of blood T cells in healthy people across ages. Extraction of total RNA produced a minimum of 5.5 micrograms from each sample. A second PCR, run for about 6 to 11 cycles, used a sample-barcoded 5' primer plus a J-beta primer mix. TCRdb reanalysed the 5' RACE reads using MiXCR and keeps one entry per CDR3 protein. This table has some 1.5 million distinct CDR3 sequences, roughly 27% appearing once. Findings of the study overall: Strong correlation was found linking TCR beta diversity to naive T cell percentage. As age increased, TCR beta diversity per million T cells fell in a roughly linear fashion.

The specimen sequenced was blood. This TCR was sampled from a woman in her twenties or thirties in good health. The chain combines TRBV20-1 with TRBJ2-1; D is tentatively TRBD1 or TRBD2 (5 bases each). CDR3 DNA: TGCAGTGCTCTAATGGGGGCCTACAATGAGCAGTTCTTC. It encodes CSALMGAYNEQFF.